This TCR beta chain appears in the sequencing data of a study of CD8 T cells in Susac syndrome. This clonotype appeared once. CD8+ and CD4+ blood T cells underwent TCR beta sequencing. With random hexamers, roughly 0.45 to 1 ug RNA was reverse transcribed. TCRdb independently ran MiXCR on the immunoSEQ multiplex PCR reads; one entry per CDR3 protein. The data hold tens of thousands of distinct CDR3 sequences, with around 93% observed a single time. The CDR3 extends over 14 amino acids. V lost 1 base and J lost 5, with 11 bases in between. Per the germline V gene, CDR1 is MDHEN and CDR2 is SYDVKM. The chain has TRBV28 and TRBJ2-5, with D possibly TRBD2 on 6 matching bases. The sequenced sample consisted of CD8+ T cells from PBMCs. The source is a human donor with Susac syndrome. This chain's CDR3 is CASSLSGGMETQYF. As DNA, the CDR3 is TGTGCCAGCAGTTTATCCGGAGGGATGGAGACCCAGTACTTC.